The present entry profiles one T cell receptor (beta chain) with its context. Its antigen has not been determined. No much larger clonotype is one base removed from it; base qualities were not supplied. TCRbeta CDR3 regions were amplified from genomic DNA using the immunoSEQ Assay, a bias-controlled multiplex PCR. The original pipeline was this. The number of nucleated cells in each sample was estimated from the amplification of reference gene primers within the assay. To quantify the absolute abundance of each unique TCRbeta CDR3 rearrangement, sequence reads were collapsed and filtered. For each sample, productive Simpson clonality was calculated as the square root of Simpson's diversity index over productive rearrangements. Entries here come from immuneACCESS through TCRdb and include only in-frame sequences with V and J called. Some clones fail to appear in such tables; in the studies checked, an unresolved V gene covers under half of the shortfall, and the cause of the remainder is unknown. V, J and clone size were drawn from that table, and D and trimming were deduced from the DNA. Within this sample are about half a million clones, with roughly nine tenths of them counted one time only. 8% to 9.5% of the sample is held by the ten biggest clonotypes.

Participants in the prospective study were aged about 18 to 100 years, lived in 20 to 25 United States geographic areas, and enrolled through a virtual design. Cohort assignment in the prospective study relied on participant-reported clinical history from a screening survey and a study questionnaire. ImmuneRACE Cohort 3 recovered participants were defined by two consecutive negative NP/OP PCR tests, healthcare professional clearance, or symptom resolution. In the prospective study, whole blood, serum and a nasopharyngeal or oropharyngeal swab were collected from each participant by mobile phlebotomists. Over a roughly 2-month period, participants in the prospective study had the option of providing additional blood draws and questionnaires. Before DNA extraction, blood samples from the prospective study were shipped at room temperature or frozen. The CDR3 goes from the cysteine to the phenylalanine over 15 residues. The kept DNA is CDR3 alone, 45 bases in frame from the first base. CDR1 and CDR2 (SGHRS, YFSETQ) derive from the germline V gene. V ends up 0 bases short and J 6 bases short, with an unmatched junction base count of 7.

The data were taken from a study of blood T cell repertoires in COVID-19 (TCRdb year 2020). For the wider study: The collaborator samples originated in the United States, Italy and Spain and spanned the acute and convalescent phases of COVID-19. The prospective study material was composed of cDNA or gDNA derived from T cells, B-cell-depleted T cells, or PBMCs. Deeply sampled blood TCRbeta repertoires from subjects exposed to, actively infected with, or recovered from COVID-19 were included in the dataset. The repertoires were released in a freely available public database meant as a resource for research on the immune response to SARS-CoV-2. Samples were obtained from the ongoing ImmuneRACE study (first 160 participants) and from some 1,300 subjects provided by 6 global collaborators. The sample metadata nearly always contained a de-identified subject ID, COVID-19 status, age in years and sex. Where available, HLA class I and class II types were taken from metadata supplied by the sample provider and were not determined by assay-based typing.

Overall results and qualifications from the work: The amount of clinical and demographic metadata varied by source and participant and was provided uncurated.

This sequence was found in a woman aged 55-69 years who had recovered from COVID-19. The specimen sequenced was PBMCs or T cells enriched from blood (not recorded which). The sequence joins TRBV5-1 to TRBJ2-5; 8 bases in the middle match TRBD1. The DNA sequence follows: TGCGCCAGCAGCTTGGGATCGACAGGGGAGAAGACCCAGTACTTC. It is translated as CASSLGSTGEKTQYF. Reference TRBV5-1 and TRBJ2-5 genes cover what lies past the CDR3, so the full variable domain is KAGVTQTPRYLIKTRGQQVTLSCSPISGHRSVSWYQQTPGQGLQFLFEYFSETQRNKGNFPGRFSGRQFSNSRSEMNVSTLELGDSALYLCASSLGSTGEKTQYFGPGTRLLVL.